A selection of T cell receptor beta chains follows, all from one sample in a study of neurological immune-mediated disorders. TCRdb redid the calling of the 5' RACE reads with MiXCR, one entry per CDR3 protein. The sample gives about 50,000 distinct CDR3 sequences, approximately 10% of which show up once; about 5.2% is in the top ten. Sequenced material: PBMCs. The receptors were sampled from a man in his 70s with HTLV-1-associated myelopathy (HAM/TSP). The CDR3 runs from the conserved cysteine through the conserved F or W.

TRBV12-3/TRBV12-4	TRBJ1-5	CASSVRDNQPQHF
TRBV4-2	TRBJ2-3	CASSQDGTPRRRGGTDTQYF
TRBV19	TRBJ2-2	CASSIGTAVSANTGELFF
TRBV20-1	TRBJ1-4	CSARGNEKLFF
TRBV9	TRBJ2-1	CASSVSGISSNEQFF
TRBV20-1	TRBJ1-1	CSARGQFEAFF
TRBV12-3/TRBV12-4	TRBJ2-7	CASSLSRSGGEREQYF
TRBV6-5	TRBJ1-2	CASSYGQVGGYTF
TRBV28	TRBJ1-1	CASSVDRGGRTEAFF
TRBV10-3	TRBJ2-1	CAISEPGQVNEQFF
TRBV15	TRBJ2-6	CATSRDLQGWSGANVLTF
TRBV5-1	TRBJ2-7	CASSVTGSYEQYF
TRBV5-1	TRBJ1-1	CASSSQLAEAFF
TRBV11-2	TRBJ2-5	CASSLDFSVQETQYF
TRBV6-2/TRBV6-3	TRBJ2-6	CASSWGRAGANVLTF
TRBV12-3/TRBV12-4	TRBJ2-1	CDSSTSGSSYNEQFF
TRBV3-1	TRBJ2-7	CASSQGPATSDSYEQYF
TRBV5-5	TRBJ2-2	CASRETGNTGELFF
TRBV20-1	TRBJ1-1	CSVFSSEAFF
TRBV20-1	TRBJ2-6	CSARDGGANVLTF
TRBV7-9	TRBJ2-1	CASSLASRDYFF